Following are 28 T cell receptor beta chains from one sample sequenced in a study of somatic mutations in cytotoxic T cells in rheumatoid arthritis. Clones were sequenced by immunoSEQ multiplex PCR, and TCRdb holds only the in-frame ones, with some missing. The sample holds about 9,700 clones, around 81% seen once. Sequenced material: CD8+ T cells sorted from blood. Receptor source: a woman aged 45-60 years in good health.

The chain links TRBV7-8 to TRBJ2-2; 10 nucleotides align to TRBD2. CDR3 length: 15 amino acids. V trimming: 7 bases; J trimming: 4 bases; junction bases outside the gene matches: 6. Germline-derived CDR1 and CDR2 are SGHVS and FQNEAQ. CDR3 DNA sequence: TGTGCCAGCACGAAACTAGCGGGAATCACCGGGGAGCTGTTTTTT. This gives the protein CASTKLAGITGELFF.

The V gene is TRBV7-6, the J gene TRBJ2-1; 7 positions match TRBD2. This CDR3 is 16 amino acids long. The V segment lost 0 bases and the J segment 4 bases; nucleotides outside the gene matches: 6. Germline CDR1 SGHVS, CDR2 FNYEAQ. The CDR3 DNA reads as TGTGCCAGCAGCTTAGCGAGGACTAGTCTGTACAATGAGCAGTTCTTC. Translation gives CASSLARTSLYNEQFF.

This chain links TRBV5-5 with TRBJ2-3; D is unclear. V dropped 2 bases and J dropped 5 bases, with 6 bases sitting between them. In germline, CDR1 is SGHKS, CDR2 YYEKEE (reference sequence). The CDR3 is made up of 12 amino acids. The CDR3 DNA reads TGTGCCAGCAGCTTCTCGGGAGATACGCAGTATTTT. Translation gives CASSFSGDTQYF.

This clone was seen more than once but under ten times. V usage is TRBV15 and J usage is TRBJ2-3; D might be TRBD2 (6 bases). The V gene lost 6 bases and the J gene lost 4 bases, with 17 bases spanning the gap. This CDR3 is 15 amino acids long. The germline V gene encodes CDR1 LNHNV and CDR2 YYDKDF (reference sequence). CDR3 amino acids: CATSTGFGEADTQYF. The CDR3 DNA reads as TGTGCCACCAGTACAGGTTTCGGGGAGGCAGATACGCAGTATTTT.

The chain combines TRBV6-5 with TRBJ1-1; 8 nucleotides align to TRBD1. Trimming took 6 bases from V and 2 from J; bases not matched to a gene: 5. The CDR3 has 14 amino acids. Germline V gene data show CDR1 as MNHEY and CDR2 as SVGAGI. CDR3 region: CASSGQGSNTEAFF. CDR3 nucleotides: TGTGCCAGCAGCGGACAGGGTAGCAACACTGAAGCTTTCTTT.

In nucleotides, the CDR3 is TGTGCCAGCAGCCCCGGGACACCCGATAGCACAGATACGCAGTATTTT. This gives the protein CASSPGTPDSTDTQYF. The genes are TRBV6-8 and TRBJ2-3; TRBD1 might be the D (6 bases). This CDR3 is 16 amino acids long. Germline CDR1 and CDR2: MNHGY and SAAAGT. The ends were cut back, 6 bases at V and 0 bases at J, with 16 bases in the middle.

This rearrangement joins TRBV27 to TRBJ2-7; D is possibly TRBD2 (5 bases). CDR1 is MNHEY and CDR2 is SMNVEV in the germline V gene (reference sequence). The V end lost 5 bases, the J end lost 4 bases, and 9 bases lay between the germline ends. The CDR3 sequence is 12 residues long. CDR3 sequence (DNA): TGTGCCAGCAGTCCCCCGGGATACGAGCAGTACTTC. This gives the protein CASSPPGYEQYF.

The table lists this clone with a count of one. This rearrangement joins TRBV11-2 to TRBJ2-2; D not certain. Germline V gene data show CDR1 as SGHAT and CDR2 as FQNNGV. V gave up 1 base and J gave up 3 bases, with 6 bases separating them. The CDR3 is 14 residues long. The CDR3 bases are TGTGCCAGCAGCTTAGGACACTACACCGGGGAGCTGTTTTTT. This encodes CASSLGHYTGELFF.

The rearrangement uses TRBV28 and TRBJ1-4, with D unresolved. Germline V lookup: CDR1 MDHEN, CDR2 SYDVKM. There are 14 residues in the CDR3. V lost 7 bases and J lost 8, with 17 bases in between. The CDR3 sequence is CASTFRRVSEKLFF. The CDR3, as DNA: TGTGCCAGCACCTTTAGGAGAGTTTCAGAAAAACTGTTTTTT. Full variable domain (missing parts from reference TRBV28 and TRBJ1-4): DVKVTQSSRYLVKRTGEKVFLECVQDMDHENMFWYRQDPGLGLRLIYFSYDVKMKEKGDIPEGYSVSREKKERFSLILESASTNQTSMYLCASTFRRVSEKLFFGSGTQLSVL.

The rearrangement links TRBV2 to TRBJ1-1; TRBD1 might be the D (6 bases). This CDR3 comprises 17 residues. Trimming cost V 4 bases and J 5 bases, with 23 bases left between them. Germline assignment: CDR1 SNHLY and CDR2 FYNNEI. The CDR3 sequence is CASSGGRGTPRDTEAFF. The CDR3, as DNA: TGTGCCAGCAGTGGAGGGAGGGGGACGCCGAGGGATACTGAAGCTTTCTTT.

This clone was seen a single time. The junction shows a germline mismatch at one end, possibly a read error. DNA of the CDR3: TGTGCTAGCAGCCCTTCTTTAGTTGCCGGGGAGCTGTTTTTT. Encoded protein: CASSPSLVAGELFF. The chain joins TRBV7-7 to TRBJ2-2; no firm D call. The CDR3 contains 14 residues. Germline CDR1 reads SSHAT; CDR2 reads FNYEAQ (reference sequence).

The chain links TRBV13 to TRBJ2-7; 9 bases match TRBD1. Germline lookup yields CDR1 PRHDT and CDR2 FYEKMQ (reference sequence). This CDR3 spans 15 amino acids. V was pared by 6 bases and J by 6 bases, with 12 bases of the junction left unmatched. CDR3 nucleotides: TGTGCCAGCAGTTTTCGGGAGGACAGGGGAGGCGAGCAGTACTTC. As protein: CASSFREDRGGEQYF.

The chain uses TRBV7-9 and TRBJ2-3; 14 bases agree with TRBD2. CDR1 and CDR2 from the germline V gene are SEHNR and FQNEAQ (reference sequence). Trimming cost V 5 bases and J 7 bases; bases outside gene matches: 8. The CDR3 is 16 residues long. The CDR3, as DNA: TGTGCCAGCAGCCAGGGACTAGCGGGAGATCCGAATACGCAGTATTTT. Translation gives CASSQGLAGDPNTQYF.

The chain couples TRBV5-6 to TRBJ2-3; 9 nucleotides match TRBD2. There are 15 residues in the CDR3. Germline V gene sequence: CDR1 SGHDT, CDR2 YYEEEE. V was pared by 2 bases and J by 5 bases, with 6 bases of the junction left unmatched. The CDR3 DNA reads TGTGCCAGCAGCTTAGGGGCTAGCGGGAAAGATACGCAGTATTTT. As protein: CASSLGASGKDTQYF.

In the case of this clone: Since a much larger clone is just one base distant, this may be a read error. The V gene is TRBV7-2, the J gene TRBJ2-5; possibly TRBD1 for D (6 bases). The J call may be mistaken, given a closer DNA end match to TRBJ2-7. Germline-derived CDR1 and CDR2 are SGHTA and FQGNSA. The CDR3 is made up of 12 amino acids. CDR3 region: CASSLAGGEQYF. The DNA of the CDR3 is TGTGCCAGCAGCTTAGCAGGGGGCGAGCAGTACTTC.

The chain links TRBV2 to TRBJ1-2, with a weak D call TRBD1 (5 bases). V lost 0 bases, J lost 7 bases, and 9 bases lay in between. The germline V gene encodes CDR1 SNHLY and CDR2 FYNNEI. This CDR3 has 13 amino acids. The CDR3 here is CASSEAQRGGYTF. As DNA, the CDR3 is TGTGCCAGCAGTGAAGCGCAAAGGGGTGGCTACACCTTC.

This rearrangement joins TRBV7-9 to TRBJ2-2; 9 bases are shared with TRBD2. CDR1 and CDR2 (germline): SEHNR, FQNEAQ (reference sequence). V was pared by 7 bases and J by 2 bases, with 8 bases of the junction left unmatched. There are 16 residues in the CDR3. In DNA, the CDR3 is TGTGCCAGCACCGAGGGACTAGCCGATAACACCGGGGAGCTGTTTTTT. Its translation is CASTEGLADNTGELFF.

The chain links TRBV5-4 to TRBJ2-5; 8 positions agree with TRBD2. CDR1 SGHNT and CDR2 YYREEE come from the germline V gene (reference sequence). Trimming removed 10 bases from V and 0 bases from J; junction bases left unmatched: 5. The CDR3 loop spans 13 amino acids. The CDR3 spells CAGGTRDQETQYF. CDR3 DNA sequence: TGTGCCGGCGGGACTAGGGACCAAGAGACCCAGTACTTC.

This chain joins TRBV4-3 and TRBJ2-1; TRBD2 agrees at 16 bases. The CDR3 extends over 20 amino acids. With 4 bases clipped from V and 2 bases from J, the junction kept 11 bases outside the gene matches. Germline CDR1 and CDR2: LGHNA and YSLEER. CDR3 nucleotide sequence: TGCGCCAGCAGCCGCATTACCGGGACTAGCGGGAGGGCCGCCTACAATGAGCAGTTCTTC. Its translation is CASSRITGTSGRAAYNEQFF.

V is TRBV6-5 and J is TRBJ2-7; 7 bases map to TRBD1. This CDR3 comprises 14 residues. J lost 5 bases, V lost 0 bases, and 4 bases had no gene match. CDR1 is MNHEY, CDR2 SVGAGI, per germline. In DNA, the CDR3 is TGTGCCAGCAGTTACTCGACAGGGTTTCACGAGCAGTACTTC. Residues: CASSYSTGFHEQYF.

The CDR3 protein is CATSRDTEPGGYTF. CDR3 sequence (DNA): TGTGCCACCAGCAGAGACACGGAACCAGGGGGCTACACCTTC. The gene calls are TRBV15 and TRBJ1-2; D possibly corresponds to TRBD1 (5 bases). CDR1 and CDR2 from the germline V gene are LNHNV and YYDKDF (reference sequence). This CDR3 is built from 14 residues. V shed 0 bases and J shed 8 bases, with 13 bases lying between them. Complete variable domain (other parts from reference TRBV15 and TRBJ1-2): DAMVIQNPRYQVTQFGKPVTLSCSQTLNHNVMYWYQQKSSQAPKLLFHYYDKDFNNEADTPDNFQSRRPNTSFCFLDIRSPGLGDTAMYLCATSRDTEPGGYTFGSGTRLTVV.

The chain joins TRBV9 to TRBJ1-2; D gene uncertain. V shed 2 bases and J shed 8 bases, with 7 bases lying between them. The CDR3 is 11 amino acids. Per the germline V gene, CDR1 is SGDLS and CDR2 is YYNGEE. The CDR3 DNA reads TGTGCCAGCAGCGTGCCAGGCGGCTACACCTTC. This encodes CASSVPGGYTF.

V is TRBV7-2 and J is TRBJ2-7; 9 bases are shared with TRBD2. CDR3 length: 15 residues. Germline-derived CDR1 and CDR2 are SGHTA and FQGNSA. The ends lost 1 base at V and 4 bases at J; junction bases unmatched: 5. The CDR3 loop is CASSLGGGGAYEQYF. CDR3 nucleotide sequence: TGTGCCAGCAGCTTAGGGGGCGGGGGGGCTTACGAGCAGTACTTC.

The V call is TRBV5-5, the J call TRBJ2-1; 12 nucleotides align to TRBD1. From germline, CDR1 is SGHKS and CDR2 YYEKEE (reference sequence). The CDR3 is made up of 17 amino acids. V dropped 4 bases and J dropped 4; count of bases not matched to a gene: 9. The CDR3 bases are TGTGCCAGCAGCCCCCGGGACAGGGGGCACGTTTACAATGAGCAGTTCTTC. Protein product: CASSPRDRGHVYNEQFF. The full variable domain, rest sourced from reference TRBV5-5 and TRBJ2-1, is DAGVTQSPTHLIKTRGQQVTLRCSPISGHKSVSWYQQVLGQGPQFIFQYYEKEERGRGNFPDRFSARQFPNYSSELNVNALLLGDSALYLCASSPRDRGHVYNEQFFGPGTRLTVL.

J is TRBJ2-5 and V is TRBV5-1; 8 bases are a match to TRBD2. Germline V gene lookup returns CDR1 SGHRS and CDR2 YFSETQ. V lost 0 bases to trimming and J lost 5 bases; unmatched junction nucleotides: 0. The CDR3 has 13 amino acids. The CDR3 DNA reads TGCGCCAGCAGCTTGGGCGGGGGGGAGACCCAGTACTTC. It yields the protein CASSLGGGETQYF.

The rearrangement joins TRBV4-3 to TRBJ1-2; D call uncertain. The V end was cut by 1 base, the J end by 4 bases, with 10 bases between. Germline loops: CDR1 LGHNA, CDR2 YSLEER. The CDR3 has 14 residues. The CDR3 is CASSQGRGPYGYTF. CDR3 nucleotide sequence: TGCGCCAGCAGCCAAGGCCGGGGTCCCTATGGCTACACCTTC.

The gene calls are TRBV28 and TRBJ2-1; tentative D call: TRBD2 (5 bases). The CDR3 extends over 15 amino acids. V shed 5 bases and J shed 1 base, with 12 bases lying between them. Germline V gene sequence: CDR1 MDHEN, CDR2 SYDVKM. The CDR3 sequence is CASSPGSLSYNEQFF. The CDR3 DNA sequence: TGTGCCAGCAGTCCGGGGTCGCTTTCCTACAATGAGCAGTTCTTC.

This chain links TRBV7-9 with TRBJ1-6, with D hard to call. The germline V gene encodes CDR1 SEHNR and CDR2 FQNEAQ (reference sequence). This CDR3 has 18 amino acids. The V and J ends lost 1 base and 0 bases respectively, with 13 bases between them. The CDR3 sequence is CASSLGPGESSYNSPLHF. The DNA for the CDR3 is TGTGCCAGCAGCTTAGGCCCCGGAGAAAGCTCCTATAATTCACCCCTCCACTTT.